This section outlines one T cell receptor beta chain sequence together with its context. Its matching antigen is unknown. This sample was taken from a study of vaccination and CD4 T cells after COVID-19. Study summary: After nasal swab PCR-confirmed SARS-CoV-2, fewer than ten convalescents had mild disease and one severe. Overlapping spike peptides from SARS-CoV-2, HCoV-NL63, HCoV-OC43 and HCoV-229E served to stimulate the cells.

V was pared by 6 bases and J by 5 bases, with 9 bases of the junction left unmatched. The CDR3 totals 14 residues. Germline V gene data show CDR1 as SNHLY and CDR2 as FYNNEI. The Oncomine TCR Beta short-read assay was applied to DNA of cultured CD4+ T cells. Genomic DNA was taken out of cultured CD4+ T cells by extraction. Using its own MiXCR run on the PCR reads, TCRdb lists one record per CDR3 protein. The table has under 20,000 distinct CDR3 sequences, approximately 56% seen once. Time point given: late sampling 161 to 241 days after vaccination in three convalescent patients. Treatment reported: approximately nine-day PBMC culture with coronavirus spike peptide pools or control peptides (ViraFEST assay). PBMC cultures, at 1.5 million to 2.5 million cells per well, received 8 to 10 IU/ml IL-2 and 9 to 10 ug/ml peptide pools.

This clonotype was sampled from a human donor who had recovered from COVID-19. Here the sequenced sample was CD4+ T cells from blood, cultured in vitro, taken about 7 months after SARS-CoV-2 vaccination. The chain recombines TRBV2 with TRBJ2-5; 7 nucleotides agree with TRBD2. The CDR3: CASSDRGGVETQYF. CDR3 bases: TGTGCCAGCAGCGATCGCGGGGGTGTGGAGACCCAGTACTTC.